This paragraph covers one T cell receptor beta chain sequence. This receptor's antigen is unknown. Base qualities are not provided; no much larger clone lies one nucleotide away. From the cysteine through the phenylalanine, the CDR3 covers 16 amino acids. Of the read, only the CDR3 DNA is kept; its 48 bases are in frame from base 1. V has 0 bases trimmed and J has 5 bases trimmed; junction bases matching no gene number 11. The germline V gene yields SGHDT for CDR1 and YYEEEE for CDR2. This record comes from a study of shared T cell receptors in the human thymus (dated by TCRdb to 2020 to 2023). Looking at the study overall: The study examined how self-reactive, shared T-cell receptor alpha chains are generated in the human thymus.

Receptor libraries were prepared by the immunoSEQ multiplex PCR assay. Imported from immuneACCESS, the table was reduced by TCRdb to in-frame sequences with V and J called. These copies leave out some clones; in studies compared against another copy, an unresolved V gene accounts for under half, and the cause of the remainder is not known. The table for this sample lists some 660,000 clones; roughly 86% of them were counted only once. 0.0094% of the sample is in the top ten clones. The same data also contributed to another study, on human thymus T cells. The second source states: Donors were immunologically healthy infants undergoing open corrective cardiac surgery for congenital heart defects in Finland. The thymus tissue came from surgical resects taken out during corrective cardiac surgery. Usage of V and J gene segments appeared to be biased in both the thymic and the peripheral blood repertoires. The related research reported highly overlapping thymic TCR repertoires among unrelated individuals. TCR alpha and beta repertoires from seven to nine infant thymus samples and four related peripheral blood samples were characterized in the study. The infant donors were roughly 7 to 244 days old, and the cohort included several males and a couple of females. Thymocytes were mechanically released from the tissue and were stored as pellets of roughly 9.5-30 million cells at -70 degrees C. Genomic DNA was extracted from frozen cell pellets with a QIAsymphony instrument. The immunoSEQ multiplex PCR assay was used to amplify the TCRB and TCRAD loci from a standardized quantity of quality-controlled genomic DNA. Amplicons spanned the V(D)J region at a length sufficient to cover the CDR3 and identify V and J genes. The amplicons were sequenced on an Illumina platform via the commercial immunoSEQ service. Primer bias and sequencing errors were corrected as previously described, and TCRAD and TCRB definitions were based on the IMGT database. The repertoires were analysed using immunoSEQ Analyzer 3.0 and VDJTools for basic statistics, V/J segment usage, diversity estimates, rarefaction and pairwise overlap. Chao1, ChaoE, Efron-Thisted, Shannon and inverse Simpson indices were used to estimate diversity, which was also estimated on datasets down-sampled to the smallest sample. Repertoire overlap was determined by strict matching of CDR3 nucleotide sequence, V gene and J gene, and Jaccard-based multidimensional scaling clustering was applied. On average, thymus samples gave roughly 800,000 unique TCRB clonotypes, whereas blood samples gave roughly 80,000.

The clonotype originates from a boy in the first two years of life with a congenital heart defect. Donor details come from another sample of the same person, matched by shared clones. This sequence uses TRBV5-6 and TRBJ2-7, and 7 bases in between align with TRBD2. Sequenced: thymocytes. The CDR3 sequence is CASSLVGGVNKDEQYF. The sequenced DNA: TGTGCCAGCAGCTTGGTGGGGGGGGTTAATAAGGACGAGCAGTACTTC.